Each of the 14 T cell receptor beta chains below was sequenced from the same sample in a study of response to subunit inactivated influenza vaccine. Via MiXCR, TCRdb re-called the RT-PCR reads, giving one row per CDR3 protein. The top ten clones hold approximately 30% of a sample with about 190,000 distinct CDR3 sequences, 13% to 15% of them seen once. This material consisted of CD8+ T cells sorted from PBMCs, taken roughly 5 days after vaccination. These TCRs come from a man in his forties or fifties who received an inactivated influenza vaccine.

With respect to this clonotype: A single base separates this from a much larger clone, so it may be a read error. The chain has TRBV12-3 or TRBV12-4 and TRBJ1-5; D call uncertain. The CDR3 sequence is 16 residues long. The DNA of the CDR3 is TGTGCCACCAGTTTACTAAGGGAATGGAGCAATCAGCCCCAGCATTTT. Translating gives CATSLLREWSNQPQHF.

The chain uses TRBV9 and TRBJ2-7; no reliable D call. CDR1 and CDR2 (germline): SGDLS, YYNGEE. CDR3 size: 13 residues. Trimming took 0 bases from V and 3 from J, leaving 7 bases between them. CDR3 bases: TGTGCCAGCAGCGTAGCTGATGGCTACGAGCAGTACTTC. This translates into CASSVADGYEQYF.

DNA of the CDR3: TGTGCCAGCACCTGGGGGAACATTCAGTACTTC. This sequence encodes CASTWGNIQYF. The V gene is TRBV6-1, the J gene TRBJ2-4; D may match TRBD1 or TRBD2 (5 bases each). Trimming left V 7 bases short and J 7 bases short, with 8 bases between. This CDR3 is 11 amino acids long. From germline, CDR1 is MNHNS and CDR2 SASEGT.

The V call is TRBV4-1, the J call TRBJ2-4, with D perhaps TRBD1 (5 bases). This CDR3 region has 14 residues. Germline V gives CDR1 MGHRA, CDR2 YSYEKL. The germline V and J ends were trimmed by 1 base and 6 bases, with 10 bases remaining between them. The CDR3 loop reads CASSQVEQANIQYF. The CDR3 DNA sequence: TGCGCCAGCAGCCAAGTAGAACAGGCAAACATTCAGTACTTC.

This clonotype was picked up a small number of times. The J gene is TRBJ2-5, the V gene TRBV25-1; no reliable D call. The V and J ends lost 10 bases and 5 bases respectively, with 8 bases between them. This CDR3 is built from 10 residues. Germline CDR1 is MGHDK and CDR2 is SYGVNS. The CDR3 loop reads CAIGWETQYF. The CDR3 DNA follows: TGTGCCATCGGGTGGGAGACCCAGTACTTC.

The chain has TRBV30 and TRBJ2-7, with TRBD1 identical over 10 bases. The V gene's germline CDR1 is GTSNPN and CDR2 SVGIG (reference sequence). This CDR3 is 14 amino acids long. Trimming removed 0 bases from V and 2 bases from J; junction bases left unmatched: 1. CDR3 amino acids: CAWSVGQGTYEQYF. DNA of the CDR3: TGTGCCTGGAGTGTGGGACAGGGGACCTACGAGCAGTACTTC.

This clonotype has a count of ten or more. The chain has TRBV12-3 or TRBV12-4 and TRBJ2-3, with 9 nucleotides matching TRBD1. The CDR3 extends over 16 amino acids. V lost 2 bases to trimming and J lost 3 bases; unmatched junction nucleotides: 6. For the CDR3, the DNA is TGTGCCAGCAGTTTATGGGACAGGGCCGTAACAGATACGCAGTATTTT. Translating gives CASSLWDRAVTDTQYF.

This clonotype was recorded at least ten times. The genes are TRBV7-9 and TRBJ2-1, with D perhaps matching TRBD1 or TRBD2 (5 bases each). The V and J ends lost 3 bases and 3 bases respectively, with 12 bases between them. The CDR3 contains 15 residues. In germline, CDR1 is SEHNR, CDR2 FQNEAQ (reference sequence). The CDR3 is CASSLRGDYYNEQFF. The CDR3 nucleotides are TGTGCCAGCAGCTTGAGGGGAGACTACTACAATGAGCAGTTCTTC.

This clonotype was detected many times. The chain joins TRBV28 to TRBJ2-3, with a possible D match to TRBD1 (6 bases). The V end lost 6 bases, the J end lost 6 bases, and 22 bases lay between the germline ends. CDR3 size: 16 residues. CDR1 and CDR2 from the germline V gene are MDHEN and SYDVKM. This CDR3 is CASSPVDSGLLDTQYF. In nucleotides, the CDR3 is TGTGCCAGCAGCCCCGTGGACAGCGGACTGTTGGATACGCAGTATTTT. Full variable domain (rest looked up from reference TRBV28 and TRBJ2-3): DVKVTQSSRYLVKRTGEKVFLECVQDMDHENMFWYRQDPGLGLRLIYFSYDVKMKEKGDIPEGYSVSREKKERFSLILESASTNQTSMYLCASSPVDSGLLDTQYFGPGTRLTVL.

In its sample, this clonotype was seen a few times. The rearrangement links TRBV6-5 to TRBJ2-2; 10 bases are a match to TRBD2. Unmatched junction bases numbered 3, after V lost 2 bases and J lost 6 bases. The germline CDR1 and CDR2 sequences are MNHEY and SVGAGI. This CDR3 spans 15 amino acids. The CDR3 nucleotides read TGTGCCAGCAGTTACCCGACTAGCGGGTCCGGGGAGCTGTTTTTT. This encodes CASSYPTSGSGELFF.

This clonotype has a handful of counts. The CDR3 DNA follows: TGTGCCACCCGGGCAGGGGTGTTCTACGAGCAGTACTTC. Translating it yields CATRAGVFYEQYF. The V and J genes are TRBV15 and TRBJ2-7, with a tentative D call TRBD1 (6 bases). The germline gives CDR1 LNHNV, CDR2 YYDKDF (reference sequence). This CDR3 contains 13 residues. The V end lost 8 bases, the J end lost 3 bases, and 14 bases lay between the germline ends.

On this clonotype: The germline gene is not matched at one end of the junction; a read error may be the cause. This chain connects TRBV20-1 to TRBJ2-3; 8 bases are shared with TRBD2. The CDR3 runs to 14 residues. CDR1 is DFQATT and CDR2 is SNEGSKA in the germline V gene (reference sequence). This CDR3 reads CCARPGGPADTQYF. Written as DNA, the CDR3 is TGCTGTGCCAGACCGGGAGGGCCCGCAGATACGCAATATTTT.

This clonotype was detected a few times. The chain joins TRBV3-1 to TRBJ2-7; TRBD2 might be the D (5 bases). CDR1 is LGHDT and CDR2 is YNNKEL in the germline V gene (reference sequence). Trimming pared 0 bases from V and 4 bases from J, leaving 16 bases between. CDR3 length: 16 amino acids. For the CDR3, the DNA is TGTGCCAGCAGCCAAGACTCCGGACTCGCGCGGTACGAGCAGTACTTC. Protein: CASSQDSGLARYEQYF.

This clonotype was seen a few times. The chain uses TRBV29-1 and TRBJ2-2; TRBD2 aligns across 9 bases. V shed 5 bases, J shed 4 bases, and the junction held 14 bases outside the gene matches. Germline V gene data show CDR1 as SQVTM and CDR2 as ANQGSEA. The CDR3 is made up of 17 amino acids. CDR3 coding DNA: TGCAGCGTTCGTTCCAGGGTAGCGGGAGACGGCACCGGGGAGCTGTTTTTT. This gives the protein CSVRSRVAGDGTGELFF.